The entry below describes one T cell receptor beta chain. The specificity of this receptor is unknown. An end of the junction differs from the germline gene, which may be a read error. These data are taken from a study of blood T cells in healthy people across ages (dated by TCRdb to between 2015 and 2016). Regarding the research as a whole: Template switching captured roughly one uniquely barcoded TCR beta cDNA molecule per two T cells in model experiments. Age-related changes in TCR beta repertoire diversity were measured in the study by deep sequencing normalized with unique cDNA molecular identifiers. The donors were divided into four age groups: young (average roughly 15 years), middle-aged (around 41), aged (about 56) and long-lived (roughly 88). To avoid experimental bias, donors of different ages were distributed randomly across sequencing lanes. Using the same blood draw, the study looked at two additional independent replicas of 1 million unique cDNA reads for two donors, one aged 18 to 30 and the other aged 80 or older. Points the paper makes about the study in general: As age increased, observed TCR beta diversity per million T cells dropped in a roughly linear way, and a significant reduction was already evident by age 40. Compared with the aged group, the long-lived group had more naive CD4+ T cells, fewer expanded clones and increased TCR diversity, suggesting age selection. Total diversity estimates from one million sequenced T cells were considered lower bounds and underestimates. Since profiling was done on bulk unsorted PBMCs, naive and antigen-experienced compartments could not be conclusively compared. Donor CMV infection status was unknown, potentially confounding age-related changes in expanded clonotypes. The percentage of naive T cells measured by flow cytometry correlated strongly with observed TCR beta diversity.

The library was made by 5' RACE. A second PCR of roughly 7 to 11 cycles was performed with a sample-barcoded 5' primer and a J-beta primer mix. Each TCR beta cDNA molecule received a unique molecular identifier from a template-switch 5' adaptor carrying 12 random nucleotides. Each sample yielded at least 2.5 million CDR3-containing paired-end reads. All of the RNA was converted into first-strand cDNA using the Mint cDNA synthesis kit, with a TRBC-specific oligonucleotide serving as the primer. After uracil-DNA glycosylase treatment, a first 18-cycle PCR used universal primers M1SS and BC2_uni_R on all cDNA. The authors processed their data as follows. For normalization, 1 million high-quality reads, each with a distinct molecular identifier, were randomly selected from each sample. Reads sharing molecular identifiers were discarded rather than binned into consensus sequences. MiTCR, run with a Q25 quality threshold and the strictest error-elimination algorithm, handled CDR3 identification, clonotype clustering and error correction. A nonparametric unseen species model using Euler transformation provided a lower-bound estimate of total TCR beta diversity. TCRdb reanalyzed the raw reads on its own, using fastp at Q25 for trimming and MiXCR for clone calling, and kept in-frame beta chains. Every entry covers one CDR3 protein and lists the most common genes and DNA from its rows. It is TCRdb's table, rather than the study itself, that gives the V and J calls and clone size. Within this sample are some 1,800,000 distinct CDR3 sequences, with about 39% of them counted one time only. Clones ranked in the top ten supply 20% to 25% of the sample.

Donors were 30 to 45 systemically healthy Caucasian individuals from Russia aged about 6 to 100 years. Ten milliliters of peripheral blood were collected from each donor into EDTA-treated Vacutainer tubes. Ficoll-Paque density-gradient centrifugation was used to isolate PBMCs, with at least 7 million per sample. Trizol reagent was used to extract total RNA from PBMCs, with at least 5.5 micrograms per sample. For every donor, flow cytometry on a PBMC aliquot measured the percentage of naive CD45RAhigh/CD27high T cells. Including cysteine and phenylalanine, the CDR3 has 16 amino acids. This entry keeps only the CDR3 DNA: 48 bases, framed from base 1. The germline V gene yields LGHNA for CDR1 and YNFKEQ for CDR2.

Recombination joined TRBV4-2 with TRBJ2-7; no D segment can be confidently identified. What was sequenced was blood. This receptor was obtained from a human donor in good health. Read as DNA, the sequence is TGTGCCGGCAGCCAAGATGGGCGCCTCAGCTCCTACGAGCAGTACTTC. Its translation reads: CAGSQDGRLSSYEQYF.